The 30 T cell receptor beta chains in this list originate from one sample, sequenced in a study of graft-versus-host responses after intestinal transplantation (dated by TCRdb to 2020 to 2022). No cognate antigen is known for these TCRs. This sample's time point label indicates: cells obtained before transplantation from donor or recipient. Libraries came from the immunoSEQ multiplex PCR assay. Imported from immuneACCESS, the table was reduced by TCRdb to in-frame sequences with V and J called. These copies leave out some clones; in studies compared against another copy, an unresolved V gene accounts for under half, and the cause of the remainder is not known. The sample table records about 71,000 clones; roughly 94% of these occur just once. The ten largest clones capture roughly 0.53% of the sample. The input for sequencing was unstimulated CD8+ T cells sorted from spleen or lymph node cells, taken before intestinal transplant. The receptors shown here come from a human donor who received an intestinal transplant.

The chain joins TRBV9 to TRBJ2-7; 8 bases are shared with TRBD2. CDR3 size: 15 residues. In germline, CDR1 is SGDLS, CDR2 YYNGEE. The V gene end was trimmed by 3 bases and the J gene end by 3 bases; junction bases not matched to a gene: 8. CDR3: CASSGGAGVSYEQYF. The CDR3 DNA reads as TGTGCCAGCAGCGGCGGAGCGGGAGTAAGCTACGAGCAGTACTTC.

CDR3 protein: CASSDSINTEAFF. DNA for the CDR3: TGTGCCAGCAGTGACTCCATAAACACTGAAGCTTTCTTT. The chain carries TRBV2 and TRBJ1-1; D is uncertain. V lost 3 bases and J 2 bases, leaving 7 bases between the germline ends. The CDR3 loop spans 13 amino acids. Germline V gene lookup returns CDR1 SNHLY and CDR2 FYNNEI.

V and J are TRBV6-6 and TRBJ2-5; D is possibly TRBD1 (6 bases). The CDR3 is made up of 14 amino acids. V was cut by 5 bases and J by 1 base, with 11 bases left in between. Germline CDR1 MNHNY, CDR2 SVGAGI (reference sequence). CDR3 sequence: CASSGTGFQETQYF. CDR3 sequence (DNA): TGTGCCAGCAGTGGAACAGGGTTCCAAGAGACCCAGTACTTC.

This clone was observed once. V and J are TRBV29-1 and TRBJ2-7; D call uncertain. V gave up 3 bases and J gave up 0 bases, with 6 bases separating them. From germline, CDR1 is SQVTM and CDR2 ANQGSEA. This CDR3 spans 12 amino acids. CDR3 loop: CSVESNSYEQYF. The CDR3 nucleotides are TGCAGCGTTGAGTCTAACTCCTACGAGCAGTACTTC.

The V and J genes are TRBV7-9 and TRBJ1-2; D remains unclear. This CDR3 spans 12 amino acids. Germline V gene lookup returns CDR1 SEHNR and CDR2 FQNEAQ (reference sequence). Trimming removed 1 base from V and 7 bases from J, with 7 bases in between. The CDR3 protein is CASSLGQTGYTF. As DNA, the CDR3 is TGTGCCAGCAGCTTAGGCCAGACTGGCTACACCTTC.

As regards this clone: The identical CDR3 is also encoded by other nucleotide sequences in the sample. The J gene is TRBJ2-1, the V gene TRBV27; unclear D gene. V was cut by 3 bases and J by 4 bases, with 7 bases left in between. CDR3 length: 13 amino acids. CDR1 and CDR2 from the germline V gene are MNHEY and SMNVEV (reference sequence). The CDR3 DNA reads TGTGCCAGCAGTTTCGCCGGGTACAATGAGCAGTTCTTC. Protein: CASSFAGYNEQFF.

The chain uses TRBV7-7 and TRBJ1-2, with no clear D. CDR3 length: 15 residues. Per germline, CDR1 SSHAT and CDR2 FNYEAQ (reference sequence). The V end was cut by 7 bases, the J end by 8 bases, with 23 bases between. This CDR3 is CASKLGSSPTAGYTF. In DNA, the CDR3 is TGTGCCAGCAAGCTTGGTAGTTCCCCCACTGCCGGCTACACCTTC.

V usage is TRBV28 and J usage is TRBJ1-5; 7 bases align to TRBD1. The CDR3 runs to 16 residues. Germline trimming cut 4 bases from V and 3 bases from J; bases unmatched to any gene: 9. The germline CDR1 and CDR2 sequences are MDHEN and SYDVKM. The CDR3 nucleotides read TGTGCCAGCAGTTGGACAGGCCACCGCGTCAATCAGCCCCAGCATTTT. Amino acid sequence: CASSWTGHRVNQPQHF.

J is TRBJ2-1 and V is TRBV7-9; TRBD1 or TRBD2 may be the D gene (8 bases each). Trimming shortened V by 5 bases and J by 5 bases, and 22 bases separated the two germline ends. This CDR3 is 17 amino acids long. Germline V gives CDR1 SEHNR, CDR2 FQNEAQ (reference sequence). CDR3 in amino acids: CASSQSGTRQGHNEQFF. The CDR3 nucleotides read TGTGCCAGCAGCCAATCCGGGACTAGACAGGGGCACAATGAGCAGTTCTTC.

The V and J genes are TRBV4-1 and TRBJ1-4, with D tentatively TRBD1 (5 bases). This CDR3 has 18 amino acids. V shed 1 base and J shed 7 bases, with 22 bases lying between them. Per germline, CDR1 MGHRA and CDR2 YSYEKL. The DNA for the CDR3 is TGCGCCAGCAGCCAAGTTGTAAGGTGGTCAGGGAGGCGTGAAAAACTGTTTTTT. Its protein is CASSQVVRWSGRREKLFF.

The V gene is TRBV6-1, the J gene TRBJ2-7; D remains ambiguous. The V gene lost 2 bases and the J gene lost 3 bases, with 11 bases spanning the gap. This CDR3 spans 14 amino acids. Germline assignment: CDR1 MNHNS and CDR2 SASEGT. This CDR3 reads CASSETPGVYEQYF. In DNA form, the CDR3 reads TGTGCCAGCAGTGAAACACCTGGGGTCTACGAGCAGTACTTC.

V and J are TRBV7-9 and TRBJ2-3, with TRBD1 matching over 9 bases. There are 16 residues in the CDR3. The ends lost 5 bases at V and 3 bases at J; junction bases unmatched: 9. Per germline, CDR1 SEHNR and CDR2 FQNEAQ (reference sequence). The CDR3 DNA reads TGTGCCAGCAGCCCTACACAGGGGGCAGGGACAGATACGCAGTATTTT. Encoded protein: CASSPTQGAGTDTQYF.

The chain recombines TRBV6-5 with TRBJ1-2; 7 bases fit TRBD1. V lost 2 bases and J lost 8; bases outside the gene matches: 5. The germline CDR1 and CDR2 sequences are MNHEY and SVGAGI. The CDR3 extends over 13 amino acids. CDR3 loop: CASSYGQDNGYTF. The DNA of the CDR3 is TGTGCCAGCAGTTACGGACAGGATAACGGCTACACCTTC.

The chain has TRBV6-4 and TRBJ2-3; D remains ambiguous. This CDR3 has 17 residues. The germline V gene encodes CDR1 MRHNA and CDR2 SNTAGT. V lost 0 bases and J 1 base, leaving 14 bases between the germline ends. CDR3 in DNA: TGTGCCAGCAGTGACTCTCCCAGCGCGACGGGCACAGATACGCAGTATTTT. Its protein product is CASSDSPSATGTDTQYF.

V is TRBV7-3 and J is TRBJ2-5; 14 bases align to TRBD2. The V gene end was trimmed by 0 bases and the J gene end by 3 bases; junction bases not matched to a gene: 12. Germline V gene lookup returns CDR1 SGHTA and CDR2 FQGTGA. The CDR3 has 20 residues. CDR3 protein: CASSLTGGTSGRGGKETQYF. CDR3 DNA sequence: TGTGCCAGCAGCTTAACGGGCGGGACTAGCGGGAGAGGGGGGAAAGAGACCCAGTACTTC.

The chain combines TRBV13 with TRBJ2-7, with 12 bases that match TRBD1. The V segment lost 5 bases and the J segment 3 bases; nucleotides outside the gene matches: 8. The CDR3 is 16 amino acids. The germline V gene encodes CDR1 PRHDT and CDR2 FYEKMQ (reference sequence). CDR3 sequence reads: CASSVSGTGGIYEQYF. The CDR3, as DNA: TGTGCCAGCAGCGTCTCCGGGACAGGGGGCATCTACGAGCAGTACTTC.

The chain links TRBV27 to TRBJ1-6; a weak D match, TRBD1 (5 bases). V was pared by 7 bases and J by 7 bases, with 14 bases between. The CDR3 contains 14 residues. Germline loops: CDR1 MNHEY, CDR2 SMNVEV (reference sequence). CDR3 nucleotide sequence: TGTGCCAGCACTGTCGGGACCGTCAATTCACCCCTCCACTTT. Translating gives CASTVGTVNSPLHF.

The DNA of the CDR3 is TGCGCCAGCAGCCAAGAAGGTAGGGCCCCCGAAACTGAAGCTTTCTTT. Translated, it gives CASSQEGRAPETEAFF. This chain uses TRBV4-1 with TRBJ1-1; D gene ambiguous. The length of the CDR3 is 16 residues. The germline V and J ends were trimmed by 0 bases and 5 bases, with 16 bases remaining between them. The germline V gene has CDR1 MGHRA and CDR2 YSYEKL.

CDR3: CASSLTGIQSNQPQHF. The CDR3, as DNA: TGTGCCAGCAGTCTAACCGGGATACAGAGCAATCAGCCCCAGCATTTT. V gene TRBV27 combines with J gene TRBJ1-5; D ambiguous. Germline lookup yields CDR1 MNHEY and CDR2 SMNVEV (reference sequence). V was trimmed by 5 bases and J by 1 base, leaving 15 bases between them. The CDR3 has 16 residues.

V usage is TRBV5-1 and J usage is TRBJ2-7; TRBD1 matches 8 bases. Germline V lookup: CDR1 SGHRS, CDR2 YFSETQ. V was clipped by 4 bases and J by 0 bases; unmatched bases: 6. The CDR3 has 15 residues. The CDR3 region has the DNA TGCGCCAGCAGCCTTAGAGGACAGGGCTCCTACGAGCAGTACTTC. It yields the protein CASSLRGQGSYEQYF.

This chain links TRBV19 with TRBJ2-2, with D possibly TRBD1 on 5 matching bases. The CDR3 is made up of 16 amino acids. Germline V gene sequence: CDR1 LNHDA, CDR2 SQIVND (reference sequence). The V end was cut by 9 bases, the J end by 6 bases, with 23 bases between. The chain's CDR3 is CASKKRAPGSPGELFF. For the CDR3, the DNA is TGTGCCAGCAAAAAAAGAGCACCAGGGTCTCCCGGGGAGCTGTTTTTT.

The CDR3 region is CASSVGNEQFF. CDR3 nucleotide sequence: TGTGCCAGCAGTGTTGGCAATGAGCAGTTCTTC. The chain recombines TRBV2 with TRBJ2-1; D is uncertain. Trimming cost V 4 bases and J 6 bases, with 4 bases left between them. Germline assignment: CDR1 SNHLY and CDR2 FYNNEI. CDR3 length equals 11 residues. The full variable domain, in which reference TRBV2 and TRBJ2-1 provide the parts outside the CDR3, is EPEVTQTPSHQVTQMGQEVILRCVPISNHLYFYWYRQILGQKVEFLVSFYNNEISEKSEIFDDQFSVERPDGSNFTLKIRSTKLEDSAMYFCASSVGNEQFFGPGTRLTVL.

This clone has only one observation. The V and J genes are TRBV6-1 and TRBJ2-7, with TRBD2 matching 7 bases. In germline, CDR1 is MNHNS, CDR2 SASEGT. This CDR3 is 13 amino acids long. V dropped 3 bases and J dropped 4; count of bases not matched to a gene: 3. CDR3 loop: CASSEGLSYEQYF. CDR3 nucleotides: TGTGCCAGCAGTGAGGGACTATCTTACGAGCAGTACTTC.

The genes are TRBV5-6 and TRBJ2-4, with D possibly TRBD1 on 6 matching bases. With 0 bases removed from V and 6 bases from J, the gap between germline ends came to 19 bases. CDR1 and CDR2 (germline): SGHDT, YYEEEE. The CDR3 runs to 17 residues. This chain's CDR3 is CASSLVTAPGEVNIQYF. CDR3 in DNA: TGTGCCAGCAGCTTGGTTACAGCCCCAGGGGAAGTAAACATTCAGTACTTC.

V and J are TRBV5-6 and TRBJ2-7, with TRBD2 identical over 8 bases. J gave up 0 bases and V 4 bases, and 9 bases lay outside the gene matches. Germline assignment: CDR1 SGHDT and CDR2 YYEEEE. The CDR3 loop spans 16 amino acids. The CDR3 spells CASSLREGRGSYEQYF. In DNA, the CDR3 is TGTGCCAGCAGCCTACGGGAGGGGCGGGGCTCCTACGAGCAGTACTTC.

The chain carries TRBV15 and TRBJ2-4; 10 nucleotides match TRBD1. Germline V lookup: CDR1 LNHNV, CDR2 YYDKDF (reference sequence). V was clipped by 1 base and J by 3 bases; unmatched bases: 12. CDR3 size: 19 residues. CDR3 residues: CATSRVDRGPFRGKNIQYF. In nucleotides, the CDR3 is TGTGCCACCAGCAGAGTTGACAGGGGGCCCTTTCGAGGCAAAAACATTCAGTACTTC.

The chain recombines TRBV27 with TRBJ2-3, with D possibly TRBD1 on 5 matching bases. The germline V gene encodes CDR1 MNHEY and CDR2 SMNVEV (reference sequence). The CDR3 length is 17 residues. The V and J ends lost 1 base and 1 base respectively, with 15 bases between them. CDR3 sequence (DNA): TGTGCCAGCAGTTTATTCGGCCAGGGTGTAGGCACAGATACGCAGTATTTT. Translated: CASSLFGQGVGTDTQYF.

The chain combines TRBV28 with TRBJ2-7, with D possibly matching TRBD2 (7 bases). CDR1 is MDHEN, CDR2 SYDVKM, per germline. The germline V and J ends were trimmed by 6 bases and 1 base, with 16 bases remaining between them. The CDR3 contains 15 residues. The CDR3: CASRTKGGYSYEQYF. CDR3 DNA sequence: TGTGCCAGCAGAACAAAGGGGGGGTATTCCTACGAGCAGTACTTC.

The chain combines TRBV13 with TRBJ1-5; D is perhaps TRBD1 (6 bases). V lost 4 bases and J lost 4, with 8 bases in between. The CDR3 covers 13 residues. Germline CDR1 is PRHDT and CDR2 is FYEKMQ (reference sequence). CDR3 sequence (DNA): TGTGCCAGCAGCTCTGACAGGAATCAGCCCCAGCATTTT. Translated: CASSSDRNQPQHF.

This clone showed up just a few times. The rearrangement joins TRBV6-6 to TRBJ1-2; tentative D call: TRBD1 (6 bases). V gave up 4 bases and J gave up 2 bases, with 11 bases separating them. The germline V gene encodes CDR1 MNHNY and CDR2 SVGAGI (reference sequence). The CDR3 loop spans 14 amino acids. CDR3 amino acids: CASSWTVVNYGYTF. CDR3 coding DNA: TGTGCCAGCAGTTGGACAGTAGTCAACTATGGCTACACCTTC.